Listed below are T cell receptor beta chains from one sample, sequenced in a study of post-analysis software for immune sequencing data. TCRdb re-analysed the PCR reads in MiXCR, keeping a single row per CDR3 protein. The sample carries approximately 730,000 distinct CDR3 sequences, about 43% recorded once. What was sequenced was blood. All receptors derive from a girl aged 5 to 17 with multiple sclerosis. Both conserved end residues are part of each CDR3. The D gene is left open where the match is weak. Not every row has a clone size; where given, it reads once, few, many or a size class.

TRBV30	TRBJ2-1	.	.	CAWSLDSPSYNEQFF	TGTGCCTGGAGTCTGGACAGCCCCTCCTACAATGAGCAGTTCTTC
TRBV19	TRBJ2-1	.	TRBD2	CASSKNGGRASYNEQFF	TGTGCCAGTAGTAAGAACGGCGGGAGAGCTTCCTACAATGAGCAGTTCTTC
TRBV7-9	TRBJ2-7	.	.	CASSPRSDRAYEQYF	TGTGCCAGCAGCCCGAGATCGGACCGAGCCTACGAGCAGTACTTC
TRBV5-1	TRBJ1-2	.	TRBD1	CASSPDRARIYGHTF	TGCGCCAGCAGCCCGGACAGGGCGCGAATCTATGGCCACACCTTC
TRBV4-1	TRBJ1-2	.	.	CASSRDPTGEAYGYTF	TGCGCCAGCAGCCGAGATCCGACCGGGGAGGCCTATGGCTACACCTTC
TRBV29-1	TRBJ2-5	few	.	CSVERVPRETQYF	TGCAGCGTTGAAAGAGTGCCGAGGGAGACCCAGTACTTC
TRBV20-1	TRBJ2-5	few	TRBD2	CSARDRASGREETQYF	TGCAGTGCTAGAGATCGCGCTAGCGGGAGGGAAGAGACCCAGTACTTC
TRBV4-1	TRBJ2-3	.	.	CASSQDQYTDTQYF	TGCGCCAGCAGCCAAGACCAATACACAGATACGCAGTATTTT
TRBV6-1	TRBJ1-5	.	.	CASSEDARGFGQPQHF	TGTGCCAGCAGTGAAGACGCGAGGGGTTTTGGGCAGCCCCAGCATTTT
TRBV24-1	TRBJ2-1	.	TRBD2	CATSDGEGLNEQFF	TGTGCCACCAGTGATGGGGAGGGCCTCAATGAGCAGTTCTTC
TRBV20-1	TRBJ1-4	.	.	CSARYTGNNEKLFF	TGCAGTGCCAGATACACAGGAAATAATGAAAAACTGTTTTTT
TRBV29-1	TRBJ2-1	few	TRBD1	CSVAIQPGQGRVFF	TGCAGCGTTGCCATTCAACCGGGACAGGGTAGGGTGTTCTTC
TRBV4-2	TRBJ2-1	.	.	CASSQVIDITYNEQFF	TGTGCCAGCAGCCAGGTTATAGACATTACCTACAATGAGCAGTTCTTC
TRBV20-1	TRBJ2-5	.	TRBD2	CSARISGRWETQYF	TGCAGTGCTAGGATTAGCGGGAGGTGGGAGACCCAGTACTTC
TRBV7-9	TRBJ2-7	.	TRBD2	CASSFLRTSGLEQYF	TGTGCCAGCAGCTTTCTGAGGACTAGCGGACTTGAGCAGTACTTC
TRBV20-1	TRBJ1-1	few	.	CSARRQLANTEAFF	TGCAGTGCGCGCCGACAGCTAGCGAACACTGAAGCTTTCTTT
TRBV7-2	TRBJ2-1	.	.	CASSLGTGVPYNEQFF	TGTGCCAGCAGCTTAGGTACGGGAGTACCGTACAATGAGCAGTTCTTC
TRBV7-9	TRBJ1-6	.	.	CASSLGHRRKENSPLHF	TGTGCCAGCAGCTTAGGTCATCGACGGAAGGAAAATTCACCCCTCCACTTT
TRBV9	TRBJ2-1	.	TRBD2	CASSVAGLAGVVENEQFF	TGTGCCAGCAGCGTAGCGGGACTAGCGGGAGTCGTGGAAAATGAGCAGTTCTTC
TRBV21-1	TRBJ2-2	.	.	CASSRLLLANTGELFF	TGTGCCAGCAGCAGACTTCTACTGGCGAACACCGGGGAGCTGTTTTTT
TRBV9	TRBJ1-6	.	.	CASSGTGNSPLHF	TGTGCCAGCAGCGGAACAGGGAATTCACCCCTCCACTTT
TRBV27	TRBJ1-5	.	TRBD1	CASSTGGPNQPQHF	TGTGCCAGCAGTACAGGGGGCCCGAATCAGCCCCAGCATTTT
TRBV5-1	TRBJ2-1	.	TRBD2	CASSLGGRGRGQFF	TGCGCCAGCAGCTTGGGCGGGAGGGGGCGTGGGCAGTTCTTC
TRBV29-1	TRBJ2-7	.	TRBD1	CSASQGALSYEQYF	TGCAGCGCTTCACAGGGGGCACTCTCCTACGAGCAGTACTTC
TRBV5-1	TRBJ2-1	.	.	CASSSTARVSNEQFF	TGCGCCAGCAGCTCTACGGCTAGAGTGAGCAATGAGCAGTTCTTC
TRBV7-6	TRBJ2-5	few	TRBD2	CASSLPERSLAGGRETQYF	TGTGCCAGCAGCTTACCCGAAAGGTCTCTAGCGGGAGGTAGAGAGACCCAGTACTTC
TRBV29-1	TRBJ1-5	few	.	CSASPGVGNQPQHF	TGTAGCGCCTCACCGGGGGTTGGCAATCAGCCCCAGCATTTT
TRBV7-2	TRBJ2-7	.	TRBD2	CASSLGLAEDYEQYF	TGTGCCAGCAGCTTAGGACTAGCGGAGGACTACGAGCAGTACTTC
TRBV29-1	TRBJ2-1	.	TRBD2	CSIDWTSGKDEQFF	TGCAGCATCGACTGGACTAGCGGGAAGGATGAGCAGTTCTTC
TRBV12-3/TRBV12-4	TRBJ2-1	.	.	CASSSPTKIIYNEQFF	TGTGCCAGCAGCAGCCCCACTAAGATTATCTACAATGAGCAGTTCTTC
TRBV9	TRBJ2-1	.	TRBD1	CASSVADRVWRNEQFF	TGTGCCAGCAGCGTAGCTGACAGGGTATGGAGGAATGAGCAGTTCTTC
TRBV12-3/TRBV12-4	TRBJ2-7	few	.	CASTQGTLSYEQYF	TGTGCCAGCACCCAAGGGACGCTCTCCTACGAGCAGTACTTC
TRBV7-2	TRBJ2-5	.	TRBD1	CASSFVGQEPQETQYF	TGTGCCAGCAGCTTTGTGGGACAGGAGCCCCAAGAGACCCAGTACTTC
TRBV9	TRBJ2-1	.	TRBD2	CASSVDVAGAGQFF	TGTGCCAGCAGCGTAGATGTAGCGGGAGCGGGGCAGTTCTTC
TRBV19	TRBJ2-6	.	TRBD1	CASSVYDRGGSGANVLTF	TGTGCCAGTAGTGTCTACGACAGGGGAGGCTCTGGGGCCAACGTCCTGACTTTC
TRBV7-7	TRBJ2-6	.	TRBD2	CASSQRLAPYSGANVLTF	TGTGCTAGCAGCCAGCGACTAGCGCCCTACTCTGGGGCCAACGTCCTGACTTTC
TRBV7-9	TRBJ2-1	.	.	CASPTNEQFF	TGTGCCAGCCCCACCAATGAGCAGTTCTTC
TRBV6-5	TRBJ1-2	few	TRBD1	CASSYRQGWGYTF	TGTGCCAGCAGTTACAGACAGGGTTGGGGCTACACCTTC
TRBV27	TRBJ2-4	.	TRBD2	CASSLAPAGGGIQYF	TGTGCCAGCAGTTTAGCCCCAGCGGGAGGAGGCATTCAGTACTTC
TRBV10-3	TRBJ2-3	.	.	CAISVGSPTDTQYF	TGTGCCATCAGTGTCGGGAGCCCGACAGATACGCAGTATTTT
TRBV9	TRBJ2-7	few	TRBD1	CASSPARDRGEQYF	TGTGCCAGCAGCCCCGCCCGGGACAGGGGGGAGCAGTACTTC
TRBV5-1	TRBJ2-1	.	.	CASSERGTREQVEQFF	TGCGCCAGCAGCGAGAGGGGGACGCGGGAGCAGGTTGAGCAGTTCTTC
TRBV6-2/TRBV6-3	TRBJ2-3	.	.	CASSYNIDATQYF	TGTGCCAGCAGTTACAACATCGACGCTACGCAGTATTTT
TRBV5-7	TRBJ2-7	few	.	CASRWEDEQYF	TGTGCCAGCAGGTGGGAGGACGAGCAGTACTTC
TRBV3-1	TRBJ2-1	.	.	CASSQEWRGLLFF	TGTGCCAGCAGCCAAGAGTGGCGGGGGCTTCTGTTCTTC
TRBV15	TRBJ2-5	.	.	CATSSTDGTQGGAQYF	TGTGCCACCAGCAGTACCGACGGGACCCAAGGAGGGGCCCAGTACTTC
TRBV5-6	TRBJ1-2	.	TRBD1	CASSPEGTGATNYGYTF	TGTGCCAGCAGCCCGGAGGGGACAGGAGCGACTAACTATGGCTACACCTTC
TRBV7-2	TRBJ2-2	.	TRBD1	CASSLNRGIGELFF	TGTGCCAGCAGCTTAAACAGGGGTATCGGGGAGCTGTTTTTT
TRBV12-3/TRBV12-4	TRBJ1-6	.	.	CATAFGGGSPLHF	TGTGCCACCGCTTTCGGGGGAGGGTCACCCCTCCACTTT
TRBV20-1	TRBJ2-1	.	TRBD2	CSARLAGEYNEQFF	TGCAGTGCTAGACTAGCGGGAGAGTACAATGAGCAGTTCTTC
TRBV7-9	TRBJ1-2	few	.	CASSSRGNGYTF	TGTGCCAGCAGCTCCAGGGGTAATGGCTACACCTTC
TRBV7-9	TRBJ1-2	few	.	CASSLEASNGYTF	TGTGCCAGCAGCTTAGAGGCGAGTAATGGCTACACCTTC
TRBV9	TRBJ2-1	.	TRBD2	CASSVEGGSNYNEQFF	TGTGCCAGCAGCGTAGAGGGCGGGAGTAACTATAATGAGCAGTTCTTC
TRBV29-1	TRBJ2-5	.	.	CSVEAPGPSPEQYF	TGCAGCGTTGAAGCGCCGGGACCTTCCCCGGAGCAGTACTTC
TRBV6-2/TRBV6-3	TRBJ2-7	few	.	CASSYSVLYEQYF	TGTGCCAGCAGTTACTCTGTCTTGTACGAGCAGTACTTC
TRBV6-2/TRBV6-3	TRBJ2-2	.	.	CASSSSFTGELFF	TGTGCCAGCAGTTCCAGCTTCACCGGGGAGCTGTTTTTT
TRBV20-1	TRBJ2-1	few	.	CSARDPGTNEQFF	TGCAGTGCTAGAGACCCCGGGACCAATGAGCAGTTCTTC
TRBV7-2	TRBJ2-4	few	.	CASSLEVRMGTQYF	TGTGCCAGCAGCTTAGAAGTGAGGATGGGGACTCAGTACTTC